Following are 12 T cell receptor beta chains from one sample sequenced in a study of blood T cell repertoires in COVID-19. The assay was immunoSEQ multiplex PCR, and TCRdb's table has in-frame clones only and misses some. The table lists 150,000 to 200,000 clones, approximately 90% of them singletons. The material sequenced was peripheral blood. The receptors were sampled from a human donor in a cohort sampled during active COVID-19.

The chain carries TRBV4-3 and TRBJ1-1, with D unclear. V shed 4 bases and J shed 1 base, with 16 bases lying between them. This CDR3 region has 16 residues. CDR1 is LGHNA, CDR2 YSLEER, per germline. The CDR3 nucleotides are TGCGCCAGCAGCCCTCCGGGAGTACCCCCGAACACTGAAGCTTTCTTT. Its translation is CASSPPGVPPNTEAFF.

V gene TRBV7-9 combines with J gene TRBJ2-3; 9 bases agree with TRBD2. The V segment lost 4 bases and the J segment 2 bases; nucleotides outside the gene matches: 13. CDR3 length equals 18 residues. Germline values: CDR1 SEHNR, CDR2 FQNEAQ (reference sequence). This CDR3 reads CASSYKKGTSHSTDTQYF. Here the CDR3 DNA reads TGTGCCAGCAGCTACAAAAAGGGGACTAGCCACTCCACAGATACGCAGTATTTT. Full variable domain (remainder filled in from reference TRBV7-9 and TRBJ2-3): DTGVSQNPRHKITKRGQNVTFRCDPISEHNRLYWYRQTLGQGPEFLTYFQNEAQLEKSRLLSDRFSAERPKGSFSTLEIQRTEQGDSAMYLCASSYKKGTSHSTDTQYFGPGTRLTVL.

This chain connects TRBV2 to TRBJ1-2; the match to TRBD1 covers 7 bases. This CDR3 has 13 amino acids. Germline V gene data show CDR1 as SNHLY and CDR2 as FYNNEI. V gave up 2 bases and J gave up 4 bases; unmatched junction bases: 1. The CDR3 loop is CASSERGLYGYTF. As DNA, the CDR3 is TGTGCCAGCAGTGAAAGGGGGCTCTATGGCTACACCTTC.

The V gene is TRBV5-1, the J gene TRBJ2-3; D may be TRBD2 (5 bases). This CDR3 is 14 amino acids long. Germline CDR1 and CDR2: SGHRS and YFSETQ. V dropped 1 base and J dropped 4 bases, with 10 bases sitting between them. The CDR3 protein is CASSLRGVADTQYF. CDR3 bases: TGCGCCAGCAGCTTGCGGGGAGTCGCAGATACGCAGTATTTT.

The chain links TRBV28 to TRBJ2-2; 8 nucleotides align to TRBD1. This CDR3 contains 16 residues. Germline V gives CDR1 MDHEN, CDR2 SYDVKM. V shed 7 bases, J shed 2 bases, and the junction held 9 bases outside the gene matches. CDR3 bases: TGTGCCAGCACTCAGGCCGGGACAGGCAACACCGGGGAGCTGTTTTTT. Its translation is CASTQAGTGNTGELFF.

V gene TRBV7-2 combines with J gene TRBJ1-6, with D tentatively TRBD1 (5 bases). The CDR3 totals 14 residues. The V end lost 1 base, the J end lost 9 bases, and 10 bases lay between the germline ends. The germline CDR1 and CDR2 sequences are SGHTA and FQGNSA. CDR3 region: CASSLDRGGSPLHF. The DNA for the CDR3 is TGTGCCAGCAGCTTAGATAGGGGAGGTTCACCCCTCCACTTT.

The chain's CDR3 is CASSSRQGATNEKLFF. The CDR3 DNA follows: TGTGCCAGCAGCTCCAGACAGGGTGCAACTAATGAAAAACTGTTTTTT. This chain connects TRBV7-8 to TRBJ1-4, with TRBD1 identical over 7 bases. Losses at the gene ends were 4 bases for V and 0 bases for J; bases not matched to a gene: 5. Germline V CDR1 and CDR2: SGHVS, FQNEAQ. This CDR3 is 16 amino acids long.

The V gene is TRBV28, the J gene TRBJ2-7, with D perhaps TRBD2 (6 bases). Germline values: CDR1 MDHEN, CDR2 SYDVKM. The CDR3 runs 17 residues. V was trimmed by 5 bases and J by 1 base, leaving 21 bases between them. CDR3 loop: CASSPSFGRRPSYEQYF. The CDR3 DNA follows: TGTGCCAGCAGTCCCTCTTTCGGGAGAAGGCCATCCTACGAGCAGTACTTC.

The V call is TRBV24-1, the J call TRBJ2-5; 10 nucleotides match TRBD1. Trimming took 6 bases from V and 4 from J; bases not matched to a gene: 10. There are 16 residues in the CDR3. CDR1 is KGHDR and CDR2 is SFDVKD in the germline V gene. The CDR3 region is CATSCPRDRGGETQYF. The CDR3 DNA reads as TGTGCCACCAGTTGCCCCCGGGACAGGGGTGGAGAGACCCAGTACTTC.

This chain links TRBV4-2 with TRBJ2-7, with 10 bases identical to TRBD2. This CDR3 is 17 amino acids long. Germline V gene sequence: CDR1 LGHNA, CDR2 YNFKEQ. The J segment lost 0 bases and the V segment lost 11 bases, leaving 16 bases of the junction unmatched. This chain's CDR3 is CALGWGTSAPSSYEQYF. CDR3 in DNA: TGTGCCCTCGGCTGGGGGACTAGCGCCCCGAGCTCCTACGAGCAGTACTTC.

The chain joins TRBV11-2 to TRBJ2-1; 8 bases fit TRBD2. V shed 1 base, J shed 10 bases, and the junction held 12 bases outside the gene matches. CDR3 size: 16 residues. The V gene's germline CDR1 is SGHAT and CDR2 FQNNGV. The CDR3 DNA reads TGTGCCAGCAGCTTAGCCCCGGGACTAGTTATAGGGGAGCAGTTCTTC. Amino acid sequence: CASSLAPGLVIGEQFF.

This chain joins TRBV27 and TRBJ2-2; tentative D call: TRBD2 (6 bases). The CDR3 loop spans 16 amino acids. V shed 3 bases and J shed 4 bases, with 15 bases lying between them. The germline gives CDR1 MNHEY, CDR2 SMNVEV (reference sequence). The CDR3 bases are TGTGCCAGCAGTTTCCTCCTTAGCGGACGCACCGGGGAGCTGTTTTTT. Protein sequence: CASSFLLSGRTGELFF.